Listed here are 13 T cell receptor beta chains from one sample, sequenced in a study of T cell responses to AZD1222 COVID-19 vaccine. The assay was immunoSEQ multiplex PCR, and TCRdb's table has in-frame clones only and misses some. The data contain fewer than 100,000 clones, less than 85% of them singletons. This specimen was peripheral blood, taken 28 days after the second AZD1222 dose. Receptor source: an adult who received the AZD1222 COVID-19 vaccine.

This rearrangement joins TRBV27 to TRBJ2-6; D remains ambiguous. CDR1 and CDR2 (germline): MNHEY, SMNVEV (reference sequence). The germline V and J ends were trimmed by 10 bases and 0 bases, with 7 bases remaining between them. The CDR3 sequence is 13 residues long. The CDR3 spells CATWVSGANVLTF. DNA for the CDR3: TGTGCCACCTGGGTCTCTGGGGCCAACGTCCTGACTTTC.

CDR3 nucleotide sequence: TGTGCCAGCATTAAGGGGACTAGCGGCTACAATGAGCAGTTCTTC. Translating it yields CASIKGTSGYNEQFF. The chain recombines TRBV2 with TRBJ2-1; 11 nucleotides line up with TRBD2. This CDR3 is built from 15 residues. Germline V gene sequence: CDR1 SNHLY, CDR2 FYNNEI. Trimming cost V 7 bases and J 3 bases; bases outside gene matches: 5.

The J gene is TRBJ2-3, the V gene TRBV7-3; D gene unclear. Germline values: CDR1 SGHTA, CDR2 FQGTGA. The CDR3 runs to 15 residues. Trimming removed 3 bases from V and 1 base from J, with 11 bases in between. Written as DNA, the CDR3 is TGTGCCAGCAGCTTTTGGCCGGGCGGCACAGATACGCAGTATTTT. Translation: CASSFWPGGTDTQYF.

This chain joins TRBV27 and TRBJ2-2; 8 bases agree with TRBD1. The V gene's germline CDR1 is MNHEY and CDR2 SMNVEV (reference sequence). The CDR3 totals 15 residues. J was trimmed by 1 base and V by 7 bases; bases with no gene match: 5. The CDR3 region is CASKRGQVNTGELFF. CDR3 sequence (DNA): TGTGCCAGCAAAAGGGGACAGGTGAACACCGGGGAGCTGTTTTTT.

The rearrangement uses TRBV10-2 and TRBJ2-5; D is possibly TRBD1 or TRBD2 (5 bases each). The V end lost 8 bases, the J end lost 5 bases, and 18 bases lay between the germline ends. CDR1 is WSHSY and CDR2 is SAAADI in the germline V gene. The CDR3 has 14 amino acids. DNA of the CDR3: TGCGCCAGCCGAGGGCTAGGGGTTTTGGAGACCCAGTACTTC. Protein: CASRGLGVLETQYF.

The rearrangement links TRBV5-1 to TRBJ1-2; TRBD1 is a possible D gene (5 bases). The V and J ends lost 0 bases and 0 bases respectively, with 18 bases between them. This CDR3 has 18 residues. Germline CDR1 reads SGHRS; CDR2 reads YFSETQ. The CDR3 protein is CASSLGGRAALANYGYTF. CDR3 sequence (DNA): TGCGCCAGCAGCTTGGGGGGCCGGGCGGCCTTAGCTAACTATGGCTACACCTTC.

This sequence joins TRBV19 and TRBJ2-3; D is uncertain. V was trimmed by 5 bases and J by 0 bases, leaving 9 bases between them. This CDR3 spans 14 amino acids. The germline V gene encodes CDR1 LNHDA and CDR2 SQIVND (reference sequence). CDR3 nucleotide sequence: TGTGCCAGTAGTTTTCAAGGCAGCACAGATACGCAGTATTTT. This gives the protein CASSFQGSTDTQYF.

The V and J genes are TRBV5-6 and TRBJ2-7; unclear D gene. Germline V gene lookup returns CDR1 SGHDT and CDR2 YYEEEE. Deletions cut 4 bases from V and 5 bases from J, with 10 bases between. CDR3 length: 12 amino acids. CDR3 sequence reads: CASSVSKHEQYF. The CDR3, as DNA: TGTGCCAGCAGCGTTTCTAAGCACGAGCAGTACTTC.

The V call is TRBV28, the J call TRBJ1-6, with D possibly being TRBD1 (6 bases). CDR3 length equals 14 residues. The V end lost 3 bases, the J end lost 9 bases, and 12 bases lay between the germline ends. Germline CDR1 is MDHEN and CDR2 is SYDVKM. CDR3 amino acids: CASSFGGGRSPLHF. The CDR3 DNA reads as TGTGCCAGCAGTTTTGGAGGGGGTCGTTCACCCCTCCACTTT. The entire variable domain, with the rest obtained from reference TRBV28 and TRBJ1-6, is as follows: DVKVTQSSRYLVKRTGEKVFLECVQDMDHENMFWYRQDPGLGLRLIYFSYDVKMKEKGDIPEGYSVSREKKERFSLILESASTNQTSMYLCASSFGGGRSPLHFGNGTRLTVT.

The chain couples TRBV5-1 to TRBJ1-2, with a weak D call TRBD1 (5 bases). Trimming took off 6 bases at V and 4 bases at J, with 22 bases between the two ends. The CDR3 is made up of 16 amino acids. Germline V gene data show CDR1 as SGHRS and CDR2 as YFSETQ. CDR3 bases: TGCGCCAGCACACGAGACAGTATCCGGGACGGCTATGGCTACACCTTC. Translated, it gives CASTRDSIRDGYGYTF.

The gene calls are TRBV9 and TRBJ2-3; a possible D gene is TRBD2 (5 bases). Between the trimmed V and J ends, which lost 3 bases and 2 bases, there was a span of 19 bases. This CDR3 contains 17 residues. Per the germline V gene, CDR1 is SGDLS and CDR2 is YYNGEE. The DNA for the CDR3 is TGTGCCAGCAGCGAAGGCGAGGTGAGGAGGATCACAGATACGCAGTATTTT. Its translation: CASSEGEVRRITDTQYF. The full variable domain, with the rest looked up from reference TRBV9 and TRBJ2-3, is DSGVTQTPKHLITATGQRVTLRCSPRSGDLSVYWYQQSLDQGLQFLIQYYNGEERAKGNILERFSAQQFPDLHSELNLSSLELGDSALYFCASSEGEVRRITDTQYFGPGTRLTVL.

This clone has just a few counts. This rearrangement joins TRBV19 to TRBJ1-4, with TRBD1 matching 8 bases. V shed 7 bases, J shed 0 bases, and the junction held 7 bases outside the gene matches. Germline V CDR1 and CDR2: LNHDA, SQIVND (reference sequence). This CDR3 has 16 residues. The CDR3 loop is CASIDRGGSTNEKLFF. The CDR3 DNA sequence: TGTGCCAGTATCGACAGGGGCGGATCAACTAATGAAAAACTGTTTTTT.

The count of this clone is one. The chain joins TRBV28 to TRBJ1-6; D not resolved. V was trimmed by 5 bases and J by 9 bases, leaving 11 bases between them. Germline-derived CDR1 and CDR2 are MDHEN and SYDVKM. This CDR3 comprises 13 residues. Here the CDR3 reads CASSLPRGSPLHF. Here the CDR3 DNA reads TGTGCCAGCAGTCTCCCCCGGGGTTCACCCCTCCACTTT.